The table lists the clone carrying this T cell receptor (beta chain) with a few counts. The antigen remains unidentified. Trimming shortened V by 2 bases and J by 7 bases, and 26 bases separated the two germline ends. This CDR3 has 18 residues. Germline V gene lookup returns CDR1 KGHSH and CDR2 LQKENI. The sample providers were healthy Caucasian people from Russia, aged about 6 to 100. There were at least 5.5 micrograms of total RNA extracted from every sample. This entry comes from a study of blood T cells in healthy people across ages. Study results and limitations: With donor CMV status unknown, expanded clonotype changes were possibly confounded.

Using a J-beta primer mix together with a sample-barcoded 5' primer, a second PCR was run for roughly 6 to 11 cycles. TCRdb re-called the 5' RACE reads through MiXCR, storing one row per CDR3 protein. The table shows 550,000 to 750,000 distinct CDR3 sequences, with under 25% occurring only once. This chain joins TRBV18 and TRBJ1-2; perhaps TRBD1 as D (6 bases). The sequenced sample consisted of blood. The receptor's source is a man in his 70s in good health. The CDR3, as DNA: TGTGCCAGCTCACCATTGGGGGCAGGAGCGCGGTCCTTTGGTGGCTACACCTTC. Residues: CASSPLGAGARSFGGYTF.